The next 20 T cell receptor beta chains were all read from a single sample in a study of blood T cell repertoires in COVID-19. The repertoire was sequenced with immunoSEQ multiplex PCR; TCRdb's copy has only in-frame clones and lacks some. The table lists more than 400,000 clones, roughly 88% of them singletons. Source material: PBMCs or T cells enriched from blood (not recorded which). The source is a man between 18 and 35 years old who had recovered from COVID-19.

The CDR3 sequence is CASRRASGNTIYF. CDR3 coding DNA: TGTGCCAGCAGACGAGCCTCGGGAAACACCATATATTTT. This chain uses TRBV27 with TRBJ1-3; D ambiguous. Looked up from germline, CDR1 is MNHEY and CDR2 is SMNVEV (reference sequence). V lost 6 bases to trimming and J lost 4 bases, with 10 bases between them. This CDR3 spans 13 amino acids.

The rearrangement uses TRBV24-1 and TRBJ2-3; 12 nucleotides agree with TRBD2. Germline trimming cut 1 base from V and 1 base from J; bases unmatched to any gene: 11. This CDR3 region has 20 residues. Germline V CDR1 and CDR2: KGHDR, SFDVKD. CDR3 loop: CATSDFRLAGVDKRTDTQYF. CDR3 nucleotides: TGTGCCACCAGTGATTTCCGACTAGCGGGAGTAGATAAACGCACAGATACGCAGTATTTT.

The chain links TRBV5-1 to TRBJ2-7; maybe TRBD2 (5 bases). This CDR3 comprises 16 residues. Trimming cost V 4 bases and J 2 bases, with 19 bases left between them. Germline loops: CDR1 SGHRS, CDR2 YFSETQ. The CDR3 DNA reads TGCGCCAGCAGCCTACGAGCGGCGAGCTCCCCCTACGAGCAGTACTTC. Translation gives CASSLRAASSPYEQYF.

This rearrangement joins TRBV15 to TRBJ1-1, with D unclear. Germline V gene lookup returns CDR1 LNHNV and CDR2 YYDKDF (reference sequence). The CDR3 has 13 amino acids. Trimming removed 0 bases at V and 11 bases at J, with 13 bases between. For the CDR3, the DNA is TGTGCCACCAGCAGAGATTTCGGGGATTTCGCTTTCTTT. Encoded protein: CATSRDFGDFAFF.

The genes are TRBV5-1 and TRBJ2-1, with 10 bases aligning to TRBD2. CDR3 length equals 16 residues. The junction had 6 bases not matched to a gene; V was cut back by 2 bases and J by 4 bases. Germline CDR1 is SGHRS and CDR2 is YFSETQ. The chain's CDR3 is CASSFTTSGKYNEQFF. CDR3 sequence (DNA): TGCGCCAGCAGCTTCACTACTAGCGGGAAATACAATGAGCAGTTCTTC.

The genes are TRBV28 and TRBJ2-7, with 12 nucleotides matching TRBD1. CDR1 and CDR2 (germline): MDHEN, SYDVKM. CDR3 length: 16 amino acids. The V gene end was trimmed by 4 bases and the J gene end by 6 bases; junction bases not matched to a gene: 10. DNA for the CDR3: TGTGCCAGCAGTTCTCCCCGGGACAGGGGGCCTCGCGAGCAGTACTTC. Its protein is CASSSPRDRGPREQYF.

The chain carries TRBV18 and TRBJ1-1; 8 bases fit TRBD1. The ends lost 2 bases at V and 6 bases at J; junction bases unmatched: 8. Germline values: CDR1 KGHSH, CDR2 LQKENI. The length of the CDR3 is 15 residues. This CDR3 is CASSPRQGTKAEAFF. CDR3 DNA sequence: TGTGCCAGCTCACCAAGACAGGGGACGAAAGCTGAAGCTTTCTTT.

This rearrangement joins TRBV6-5 to TRBJ1-4; a possible D gene is TRBD1 (6 bases). Germline loops: CDR1 MNHEY, CDR2 SVGAGI. Trimming pared 3 bases from V and 7 bases from J, leaving 15 bases between. The CDR3 length is 15 residues. The CDR3 loop reads CASSYLAGAGEKLFF. The CDR3, as DNA: TGTGCCAGCAGTTATCTCGCAGGGGCTGGTGAAAAACTGTTTTTT.

Concerning this clone: At one end the junction does not follow the germline gene, possibly because of a read error. This sequence joins TRBV5-1 and TRBJ2-5, with 7 positions matching TRBD2. CDR1 SGHRS and CDR2 YFSETQ come from the germline V gene. CDR3 length: 12 amino acids. CDR3 sequence: CASSLEGGRADF. Written as DNA, the CDR3 is TGCGCCAGCAGCTTGGAGGGCGGGAGAGCGGACTTC.

The chain combines TRBV29-1 with TRBJ1-1; maybe TRBD1 (6 bases). The CDR3 is 10 amino acids. V gave up 2 bases and J gave up 10 bases, with 8 bases separating them. CDR1 SQVTM and CDR2 ANQGSEA come from the germline V gene. For the CDR3, the DNA is TGCAGCGTTGAAATAGGGGGAGCTTTCTTT. This gives the protein CSVEIGGAFF.

V gene TRBV29-1 combines with J gene TRBJ1-6; 8 bases map to TRBD1. The CDR3 runs 12 residues. The germline CDR1 and CDR2 sequences are SQVTM and ANQGSEA. J lost 7 bases, V lost 5 bases, and 1 base had no gene match. The CDR3 spells CSVRTGNSPLHF. The CDR3 bases are TGCAGCGTTCGGACAGGGAATTCACCCCTCCACTTT. The full variable domain, with the rest looked up from reference TRBV29-1 and TRBJ1-6, is SAVISQKPSRDICQRGTSLTIQCQVDSQVTMMFWYRQQPGQSLTLIATANQGSEATYESGFVIDKFPISRPNLTFSTLTVSNMSPEDSSIYLCSVRTGNSPLHFGNGTRLTVT.

The chain uses TRBV12-3 or TRBV12-4 and TRBJ1-2; D perhaps matches TRBD1 (6 bases). The CDR3 runs to 12 residues. Trimming cost V 6 bases and J 5 bases, with 10 bases left between them. CDR3 residues: CASRGTSYGYTF. The CDR3 DNA follows: TGTGCCAGCAGGGGGACATCTTATGGCTACACCTTC.

The rearrangement joins TRBV4-1 to TRBJ1-1, with D unresolved. The CDR3 totals 17 residues. Trimming removed 5 bases from V and 3 bases from J, with 22 bases in between. The V gene's germline CDR1 is MGHRA and CDR2 YSYEKL. CDR3 loop: CASSNFPQVLPYTEAFF. Written as DNA, the CDR3 is TGCGCCAGCAGCAATTTCCCCCAGGTTCTTCCCTACACTGAAGCTTTCTTT.

This clone appeared once. The V and J genes are TRBV2 and TRBJ1-6; D gene uncertain. V shed 7 bases and J shed 7 bases, with 20 bases lying between them. The CDR3 runs 16 residues. Germline values: CDR1 SNHLY, CDR2 FYNNEI. The CDR3 bases are TGTGCCAGCATCACCGAAGTGCAGGCGTGGAATTCACCCCTCCACTTT. Protein sequence: CASITEVQAWNSPLHF.

The V call is TRBV5-5, the J call TRBJ2-5; D is possibly TRBD2 (6 bases). CDR3 size: 15 residues. CDR1 is SGHKS, CDR2 YYEKEE, per germline (reference sequence). V lost 1 base to trimming and J lost 2 bases, with 12 bases between them. CDR3 region: CASSLLDGRQETQYF. The CDR3 coding sequence is TGTGCCAGCAGCTTGTTAGATGGGAGGCAAGAGACCCAGTACTTC.

This clone came up a few times. The chain recombines TRBV5-1 with TRBJ2-5; 8 bases align to TRBD2. Germline V gene lookup returns CDR1 SGHRS and CDR2 YFSETQ. V lost 5 bases and J lost 3; bases outside the gene matches: 6. The CDR3 consists of 14 residues. The CDR3 sequence is CASSSGTSKETQYF. The CDR3 DNA is TGCGCCAGCAGTTCCGGGACTAGTAAAGAGACCCAGTACTTC.

The genes are TRBV5-4 and TRBJ2-1; D might be TRBD2 (6 bases). CDR3 length: 16 residues. Trimming took off 4 bases at V and 8 bases at J, with 22 bases between the two ends. Germline loops: CDR1 SGHNT, CDR2 YYREEE (reference sequence). The CDR3 protein is CASSKGLPGLGYEQFF. The CDR3 nucleotides are TGTGCCAGCAGCAAGGGACTCCCGGGGCTGGGGTATGAGCAGTTCTTC.

The chain uses TRBV7-2 and TRBJ2-5; 10 positions agree with TRBD2. This CDR3 comprises 15 residues. Trimming removed 0 bases from V and 5 bases from J; junction bases left unmatched: 3. Germline loops: CDR1 SGHTA, CDR2 FQGNSA. As DNA, the CDR3 is TGTGCCAGCAGCTTAGCCGGGACTAGCGAGGAGACCCAGTACTTC. It encodes CASSLAGTSEETQYF.

The rearrangement uses TRBV5-1 and TRBJ1-3; the match to TRBD1 covers 7 bases. Unmatched junction bases numbered 8, after V lost 0 bases and J lost 5 bases. Germline V gene data show CDR1 as SGHRS and CDR2 as YFSETQ. This CDR3 has 16 residues. CDR3 nucleotides: TGCGCCAGCAGCTTGGGAAAACAGGGGACGCGAAACACCATATATTTT. This sequence encodes CASSLGKQGTRNTIYF. The complete variable domain, with remaining parts taken from reference TRBV5-1 and TRBJ1-3, reads KAGVTQTPRYLIKTRGQQVTLSCSPISGHRSVSWYQQTPGQGLQFLFEYFSETQRNKGNFPGRFSGRQFSNSRSEMNVSTLELGDSALYLCASSLGKQGTRNTIYFGEGSWLTVV.

The chain couples TRBV5-4 to TRBJ1-6; D uncertain. Trimming took off 3 bases at V and 9 bases at J, with 19 bases between the two ends. Germline CDR1 reads SGHNT; CDR2 reads YYREEE (reference sequence). This CDR3 comprises 16 residues. The CDR3 region has the DNA TGTGCCAGCAGCTCGCGGGTAGGGCAGTTGGCTTCACCCCTCCACTTT. Protein sequence: CASSSRVGQLASPLHF. The full variable domain, with the rest looked up from reference TRBV5-4 and TRBJ1-6, is ETGVTQSPTHLIKTRGQQVTLRCSSQSGHNTVSWYQQALGQGPQFIFQYYREEENGRGNFPPRFSGLQFPNYSSELNVNALELDDSALYLCASSSRVGQLASPLHFGNGTRLTVT.